One T cell receptor beta chain is described in this entry. This record belongs to a study of T-cell reconstitution after alpha-beta-depleted transplantation in children. Preparation of the TCRbeta library was carried out with unique molecular identifiers. TCRdb called the PCR reads again in MiXCR, with one record for every CDR3 protein. The sample consists of around 600,000 distinct CDR3 sequences, more than 9% of them appearing once. This TCR came from a human donor who donated a stem cell graft to a child with acute myeloid leukemia. Here the sequenced sample was PBMCs from the stem cell graft donor, taken from the stem cell graft.

CDR3 sequence: CSARTESNYGYTF. Written as DNA, the CDR3 is TGCAGTGCTCGGACGGAGTCCAACTATGGCTACACCTTC. The J gene is TRBJ1-2, the V gene TRBV20-1, with no clear D. Germline CDR1 DFQATT, CDR2 SNEGSKA (reference sequence). The length of the CDR3 is 13 residues. V dropped 5 bases and J dropped 2 bases, with 12 bases sitting between them.